The clone carrying this TCR beta chain has a count of ten or more. The antigen is undetermined. The source of the sample is a study of human T cells and chemical hapten exposure. Study as a whole: TCR yields per sample varied, mainly owing to small pooled library volume differences.

Study-level results: No shift was seen in TCRs above 1 in 1000 frequency with DPC sensitization.

Specified time point: healthy volunteer bleed at 6 weeks. Unfractionated whole blood was the source of the extracted total RNA. CDR3 size: 14 residues. Germline values: CDR1 KGHSH, CDR2 LQKENI. The V gene lost 4 bases and the J gene lost 1 base, with 10 bases spanning the gap. TCRdb processed the RACE reads anew with MiXCR; each CDR3 protein has one entry. The profile shows tens of thousands of distinct CDR3 sequences, around 5.9% of them singletons. Specimen: whole blood. The TCR originated in a human donor in good health. Some clones in this sample may be carry-over from other donors' samples. The chain joins TRBV18 to TRBJ1-1; D call uncertain. CDR3 amino acids: CASSLGKGNTEAFF. The CDR3 bases are TGTGCCAGCTCACTAGGGAAGGGGAACACTGAAGCTTTCTTT.